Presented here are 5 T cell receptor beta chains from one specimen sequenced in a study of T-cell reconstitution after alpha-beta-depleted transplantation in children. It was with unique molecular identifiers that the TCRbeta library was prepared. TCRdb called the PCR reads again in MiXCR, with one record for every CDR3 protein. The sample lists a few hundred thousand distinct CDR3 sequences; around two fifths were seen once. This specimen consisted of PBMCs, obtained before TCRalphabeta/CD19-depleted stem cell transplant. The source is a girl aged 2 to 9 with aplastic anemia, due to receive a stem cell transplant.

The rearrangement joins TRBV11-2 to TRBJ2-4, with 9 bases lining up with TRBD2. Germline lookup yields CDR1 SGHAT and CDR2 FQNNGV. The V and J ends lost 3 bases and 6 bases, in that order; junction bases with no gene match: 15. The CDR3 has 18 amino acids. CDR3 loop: CASSLGGRAGGGANIQYF. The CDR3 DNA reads TGTGCCAGCAGCTTGGGGGGGCGAGCGGGAGGTGGGGCAAACATTCAGTACTTC.

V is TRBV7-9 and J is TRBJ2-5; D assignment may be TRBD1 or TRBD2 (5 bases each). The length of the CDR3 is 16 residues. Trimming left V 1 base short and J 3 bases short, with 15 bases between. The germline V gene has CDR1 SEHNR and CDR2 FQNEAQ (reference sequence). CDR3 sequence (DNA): TGTGCCAGCAGCTTAGACCCCAGAGTGGGGGAAGAGACCCAGTACTTC. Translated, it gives CASSLDPRVGEETQYF.

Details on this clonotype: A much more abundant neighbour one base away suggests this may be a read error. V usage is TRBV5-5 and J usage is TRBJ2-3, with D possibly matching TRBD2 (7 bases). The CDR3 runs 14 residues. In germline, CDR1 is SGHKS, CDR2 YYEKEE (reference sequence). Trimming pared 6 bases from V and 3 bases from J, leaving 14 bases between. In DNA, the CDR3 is TGTGCCAGCACCAAAAGCGGGACAACAGATACGCAGTATTTT. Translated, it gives CASTKSGTTDTQYF. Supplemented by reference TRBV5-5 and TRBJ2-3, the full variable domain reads DAGVTQSPTHLIKTRGQQVTLRCSPISGHKSVSWYQQVLGQGPQFIFQYYEKEERGRGNFPDRFSARQFPNYSSELNVNALLLGDSALYLCASTKSGTTDTQYFGPGTRLTVL.

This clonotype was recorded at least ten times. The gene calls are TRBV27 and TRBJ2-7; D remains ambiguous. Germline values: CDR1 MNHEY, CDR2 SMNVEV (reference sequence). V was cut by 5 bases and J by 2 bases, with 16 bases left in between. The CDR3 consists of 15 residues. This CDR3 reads CASSTNSDQAYEQYF. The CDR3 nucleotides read TGTGCCAGCAGTACAAACAGTGATCAAGCCTACGAGCAGTACTTC.

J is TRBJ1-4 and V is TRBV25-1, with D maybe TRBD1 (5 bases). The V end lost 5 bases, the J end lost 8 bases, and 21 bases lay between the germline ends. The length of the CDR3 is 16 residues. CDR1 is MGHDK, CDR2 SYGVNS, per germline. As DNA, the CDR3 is TGTGCCAGCAGTCCCTGGAAGTGGGGCGGGGACGAAAAACTGTTTTTT. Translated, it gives CASSPWKWGGDEKLFF. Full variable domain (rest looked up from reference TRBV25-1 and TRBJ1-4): EADIYQTPRYLVIGTGKKITLECSQTMGHDKMYWYQQDPGMELHLIHYSYGVNSTEKGDLSSESTVSRIRTEHFPLTLESARPSHTSQYLCASSPWKWGGDEKLFFGSGTQLSVL.